A single sample is the source of the 8 T cell receptor beta chains below, sequenced in a study of T cells in Graves' hyperthyroidism and ophthalmopathy. Amplified regions were TCR beta CDR3 sequences from RNA transcripts. TCR CDR3 underwent first-round RT-PCR with the HTBI primer set. TCRdb reprocessed the multiplex PCR reads via MiXCR and lists one record per CDR3 protein. Here the sample spans roughly 600,000 distinct CDR3 sequences, approximately 14% being singletons. The sequenced sample was blood. All receptors come from a woman between 45 and 65 years old with Graves' ophthalmopathy.

This clonotype was detected ten times or more. The gene calls are TRBV19 and TRBJ1-1; tentative D call: TRBD1 (5 bases). The V end lost 3 bases, the J end lost 0 bases, and 8 bases lay between the germline ends. The CDR3 is made up of 14 amino acids. CDR1 is LNHDA and CDR2 is SQIVND in the germline V gene (reference sequence). CDR3 sequence: CASSIRQMNTEAFF. The CDR3 nucleotides read TGTGCCAGTAGTATTCGACAGATGAACACTGAAGCTTTCTTT.

This clonotype was found many times. This sequence joins TRBV24-1 and TRBJ2-2; 10 bases align to TRBD2. The CDR3 has 17 residues. J was trimmed by 6 bases and V by 0 bases; bases with no gene match: 6. The V gene's germline CDR1 is KGHDR and CDR2 SFDVKD. The CDR3 DNA reads as TGTGCCACCAGTGATTTGGGGTCCAGCGGGAGGGCCGGGGAGCTGTTTTTT. Protein sequence: CATSDLGSSGRAGELFF.

This clonotype was detected many times. The V gene is TRBV7-3, the J gene TRBJ2-1; 9 bases agree with TRBD1. Per germline, CDR1 SGHTA and CDR2 FQGTGA. V trimming: 1 base; J trimming: 9 bases; junction bases outside the gene matches: 4. This CDR3 region has 14 residues. This CDR3 reads CASSLMGQGGEQFF. CDR3 coding DNA: TGTGCCAGCAGCTTAATGGGACAGGGAGGTGAGCAGTTCTTC.

This clonotype has a count of ten or more. In DNA form, the CDR3 reads TGTGCTAGTGGTTGGGGGAGGACAGGGGTCGAGCAGTACTTC. This translates into CASGWGRTGVEQYF. J is TRBJ2-7 and V is TRBV12-5; 9 nucleotides line up with TRBD1. This CDR3 has 14 residues. Germline-derived CDR1 and CDR2 are LGHNT and FRNRAP. Unmatched junction bases numbered 7, after V lost 4 bases and J lost 6 bases.

This clonotype was counted only a few times. The chain employs TRBV7-9 and TRBJ2-6; D uncertain. The CDR3 has 15 residues. Germline CDR1 reads SEHNR; CDR2 reads FQNEAQ (reference sequence). V was trimmed by 1 base and J by 0 bases, leaving 4 bases between them. CDR3: CASSLDNSGANVLTF. DNA for the CDR3: TGTGCCAGCAGCTTAGACAACTCTGGGGCCAACGTCCTGACTTTC.

This clonotype was detected a few times. V and J are TRBV5-1 and TRBJ1-2; 8 nucleotides match TRBD1. The V segment lost 0 bases and the J segment 3 bases; nucleotides outside the gene matches: 1. Germline values: CDR1 SGHRS, CDR2 YFSETQ. The CDR3 consists of 14 residues. CDR3 amino acids: CASSLEQGDYGYTF. CDR3 DNA sequence: TGCGCCAGCAGCTTGGAACAGGGGGACTATGGCTACACCTTC.

The table lists this clonotype with a few counts. The chain uses TRBV4-2 and TRBJ1-1; the D gene is possibly TRBD1 (6 bases). The germline gives CDR1 LGHNA, CDR2 YNFKEQ. The CDR3 is made up of 15 amino acids. Trimming removed 0 bases from V and 0 bases from J, with 8 bases in between. As DNA, the CDR3 is TGTGCCAGCAGCCAAGAGGGGGGCTTGAACACTGAAGCTTTCTTT. It is translated as CASSQEGGLNTEAFF.

Regarding this clonotype: A much larger clone differs by one base, so this may be a read error. The chain has TRBV6-5 and TRBJ2-1; 14 bases are shared with TRBD2. This CDR3 is 17 amino acids long. CDR1 is MNHEY and CDR2 is SVGAGI in the germline V gene. The CDR3 reads CASGYSQGLAGDGEQFF. The CDR3, as DNA: TGTGCCAGCGGTTACTCTCAGGGACTAGCGGGAGACGGTGAGCAGTTCTTC.